This T cell receptor beta chain was obtained from a study of CD8+ T cells in alopecia areata. It was cDNA, reverse transcribed from extracted RNA, that served as the sequencing template. Libraries were prepared by immunoSEQ multiplex PCR; TCRdb keeps only in-frame clonotypes and omits some of them. This sample carries 200,000 or so clones, 45% to 70% of them seen once, and the ten largest clones take roughly 5.3%. Study-level findings and limits: Scalp repertoires also include resident alphabeta T cells from normal skin. Lesional tissue from the scalp (especially in alopecia totalis/universalis) showed higher clonality than normal scalp. Patients shared TCRs less clearly than mice did, possibly for HLA-related reasons.

This CDR3 region has 14 residues. Germline V gives CDR1 SGDLS, CDR2 YYNGEE. V was shortened by 0 bases and J by 5 bases, with 9 bases between the two germline ends. On this clone itself: The target antigen is unknown.

Sorted populations comprised CD4+ and CD8+ T cells obtained from PBMCs. V usage is TRBV9 and J usage is TRBJ2-1, with D hard to call. The clonotype was recovered from a human donor in good health. What was sequenced was CD8+ T cells sorted from blood. The CDR3 spells CASSVDLSNNEQFF. CDR3 bases: TGTGCCAGCAGCGTAGACTTGTCGAACAATGAGCAGTTCTTC.